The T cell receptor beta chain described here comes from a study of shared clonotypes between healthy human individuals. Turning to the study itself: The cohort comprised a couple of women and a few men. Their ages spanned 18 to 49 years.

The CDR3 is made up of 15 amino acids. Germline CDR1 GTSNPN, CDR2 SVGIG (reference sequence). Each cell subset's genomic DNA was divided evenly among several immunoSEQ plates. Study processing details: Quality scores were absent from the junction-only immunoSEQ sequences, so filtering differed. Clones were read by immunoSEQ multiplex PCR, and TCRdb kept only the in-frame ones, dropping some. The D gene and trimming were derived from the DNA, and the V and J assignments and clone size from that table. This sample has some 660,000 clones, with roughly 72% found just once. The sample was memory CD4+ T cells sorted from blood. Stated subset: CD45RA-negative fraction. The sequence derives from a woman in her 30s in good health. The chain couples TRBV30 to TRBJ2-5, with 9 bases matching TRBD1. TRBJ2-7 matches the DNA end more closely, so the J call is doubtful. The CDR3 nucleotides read TGTGCCTGGAGCCGACAGGGGGTGAGGTCCTACGAGCAGTACTTC. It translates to CAWSRQGVRSYEQYF.